This entry concerns a single T cell receptor (beta chain). These data are taken from a study of blood T cells in healthy people across ages. V lost 1 base to trimming and J lost 2 bases; unmatched junction nucleotides: 13. This CDR3 contains 19 residues. CDR1 and CDR2 from the germline V gene are SGHVS and FNYEAQ. A second roughly 6 to 11 cycle PCR used barcoded and J-beta primers. TCRdb ran MiXCR on the 5' RACE reads and lists one entry per CDR3 protein. This table holds some 920,000 distinct CDR3 sequences, just over 50% found once. The chain is built from TRBV7-6 and TRBJ2-3; 9 bases agree with TRBD2. Source material: blood. The source is a woman aged 60-75 years in good health. CDR3 sequence (DNA): TGTGCCAGCAGCTTAGTGGCTAGCGGGGACACCCCAACCACAGATACGCAGTATTTT. As protein: CASSLVASGDTPTTDTQYF.